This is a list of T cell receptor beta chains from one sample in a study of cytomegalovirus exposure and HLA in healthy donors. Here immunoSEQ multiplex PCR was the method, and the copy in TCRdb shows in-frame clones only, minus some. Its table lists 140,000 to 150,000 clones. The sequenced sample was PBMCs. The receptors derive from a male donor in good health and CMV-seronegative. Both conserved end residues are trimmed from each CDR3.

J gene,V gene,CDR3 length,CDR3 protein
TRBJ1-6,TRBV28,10,ASSTEESPLH
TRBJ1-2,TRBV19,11,ASSIGTEYGYT
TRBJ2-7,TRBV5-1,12,ASSLGQGRYEQY
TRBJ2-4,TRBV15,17,ATSSERLAGDLAKNIQY
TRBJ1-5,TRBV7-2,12,ASSSGQGVQPQH
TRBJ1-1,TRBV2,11,ASSEAEGTEAF
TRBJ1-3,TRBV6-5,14,ASSYSASAGGNTIY
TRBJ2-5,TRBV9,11,ASSLAGVETQY
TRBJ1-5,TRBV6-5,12,ASSGSGNSQPQH
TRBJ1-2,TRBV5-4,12,ASSLAEANYGYT
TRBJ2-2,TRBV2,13,ASTRTSGGARELF
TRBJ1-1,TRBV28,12,ASSFAGYNTEAF
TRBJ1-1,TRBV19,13,ASSIVRGPGTEAF
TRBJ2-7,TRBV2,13,ASSYGQGGGYEQY
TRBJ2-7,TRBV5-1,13,ASSSAQGAVNEQY
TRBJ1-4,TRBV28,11,ASTRGRNEKLF
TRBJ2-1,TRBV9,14,ASRAPTSGGHNEQF
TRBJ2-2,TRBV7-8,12,ASRPAGVSGELF